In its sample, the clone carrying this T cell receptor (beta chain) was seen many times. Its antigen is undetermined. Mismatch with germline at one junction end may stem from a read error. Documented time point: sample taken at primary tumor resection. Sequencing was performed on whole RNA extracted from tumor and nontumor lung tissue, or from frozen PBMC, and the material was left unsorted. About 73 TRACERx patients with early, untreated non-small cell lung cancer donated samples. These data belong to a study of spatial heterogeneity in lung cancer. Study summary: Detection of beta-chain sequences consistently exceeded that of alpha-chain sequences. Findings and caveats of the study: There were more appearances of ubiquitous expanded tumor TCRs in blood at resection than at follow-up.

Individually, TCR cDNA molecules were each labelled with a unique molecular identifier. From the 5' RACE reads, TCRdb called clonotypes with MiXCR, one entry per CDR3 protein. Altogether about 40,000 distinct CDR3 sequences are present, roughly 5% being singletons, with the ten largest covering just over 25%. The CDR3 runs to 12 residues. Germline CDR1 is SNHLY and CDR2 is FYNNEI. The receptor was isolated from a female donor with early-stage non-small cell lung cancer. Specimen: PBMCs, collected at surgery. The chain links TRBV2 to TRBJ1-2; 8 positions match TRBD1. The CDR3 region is CASREGQGDYTF. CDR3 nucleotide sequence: TGTGCCAGCAGGGAAGGACAGGGTGACTACACCTTC.